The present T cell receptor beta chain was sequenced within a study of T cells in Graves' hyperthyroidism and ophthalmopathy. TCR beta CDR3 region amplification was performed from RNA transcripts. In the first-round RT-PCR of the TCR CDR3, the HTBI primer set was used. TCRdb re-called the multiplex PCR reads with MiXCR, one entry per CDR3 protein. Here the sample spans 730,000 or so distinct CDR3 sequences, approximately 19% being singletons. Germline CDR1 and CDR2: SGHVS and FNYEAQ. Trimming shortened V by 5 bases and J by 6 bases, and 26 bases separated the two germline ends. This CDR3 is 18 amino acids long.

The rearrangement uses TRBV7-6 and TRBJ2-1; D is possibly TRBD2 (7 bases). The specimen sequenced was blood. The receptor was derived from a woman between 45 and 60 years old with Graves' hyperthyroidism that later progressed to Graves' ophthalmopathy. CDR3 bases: TGTGCCAGCAGCGCCGAATCTAAGTGGGGGGGGGGCGTCAATGAGCAGTTCTTC. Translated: CASSAESKWGGGVNEQFF.